This TCR beta chain appears in the sequencing data of a study of T cell responses to AZD1222 COVID-19 vaccine. Findings of the study overall: Spike-specific TCR repertoires showed rising breadth and depth after two AZD1222 doses.

A remark on this clone: Antigen: not known.

Assay: immunoSEQ multiplex PCR; the TCRdb copy retains only in-frame clones and omits some. This table has about 150,000 clones, roughly 94% appearing once. The receptor was isolated from an adult in good health. The sequenced sample was peripheral blood, obtained on day 0 of AZD1222 vaccination.

The CDR3 nucleotides are TGTGCCAGCAGCCGGACCTCGACAGGCTCCTACGAGCAGTACTTC. This translates into CASSRTSTGSYEQYF. V and J are TRBV5-4 and TRBJ2-7, with D possibly matching TRBD1 (6 bases). Germline CDR1 SGHNT, CDR2 YYREEE (reference sequence). Trimming left V 4 bases short and J 0 bases short, with 14 bases between. This CDR3 comprises 15 residues.